Each of the 5 T cell receptor beta chains below was sequenced from the same sample in a study of blood T cell repertoires in COVID-19. TCRdb's table, derived via immunoSEQ multiplex PCR, lists solely in-frame clones and lacks some. The sample consists of approximately 91,000 clones, less than 85% of them appearing once. Sequenced input: peripheral blood. The receptors were gathered from a man aged 65 to 85 with acute or convalescent COVID-19.

The chain employs TRBV5-6 and TRBJ1-2; 7 bases map to TRBD1. Germline V gene sequence: CDR1 SGHDT, CDR2 YYEEEE. The V gene end was trimmed by 1 base and the J gene end by 6 bases; junction bases not matched to a gene: 3. CDR3 length: 13 amino acids. The CDR3 spells CASSLRDSDGYTF. The DNA of the CDR3 is TGTGCCAGCAGCTTGCGGGACAGCGATGGCTACACCTTC.

The rearrangement links TRBV27 to TRBJ2-2; the match to TRBD2 covers 7 bases. Germline V gene sequence: CDR1 MNHEY, CDR2 SMNVEV (reference sequence). J gave up 3 bases and V 6 bases, and 16 bases lay outside the gene matches. The CDR3 has 18 residues. CDR3: CASSFLRGGSRDTGELFF. The CDR3 DNA is TGTGCCAGCAGCTTCCTCCGTGGCGGGAGCCGGGACACCGGGGAGCTGTTTTTT.

As DNA, the CDR3 is TGTGCCAGCTCACCGCCCCGGGCGGGAGGGCCTGGAGATACGCAGTATTTT. This gives the protein CASSPPRAGGPGDTQYF. V is TRBV18 and J is TRBJ2-3, with 9 bases that match TRBD2. This CDR3 has 17 residues. Germline V lookup: CDR1 KGHSH, CDR2 LQKENI. The V gene end was trimmed by 3 bases and the J gene end by 5 bases; junction bases not matched to a gene: 12.

V usage is TRBV28 and J usage is TRBJ1-1; 9 bases map to TRBD1. Per germline, CDR1 MDHEN and CDR2 SYDVKM. The CDR3 totals 14 residues. The trim removed 6 bases at V and 0 bases at J, leaving 2 bases unmatched. The CDR3 region is CASRNRGLNTEAFF. CDR3 nucleotides: TGTGCCAGCAGGAACAGGGGGCTGAACACTGAAGCTTTCTTT.

This clone was seen a single time. The chain is built from TRBV3-1 (or the pseudogene TRBV3-2) and TRBJ2-7; D call uncertain. The V end lost 0 bases, the J end lost 0 bases, and 6 bases lay between the germline ends. From germline, CDR1 is LGHDT and CDR2 YNNKEL (reference sequence). The CDR3 has 14 amino acids. The CDR3 DNA reads as TGTGCCAGCAGCCAAGAGGTACTCTCCTACGAGCAGTACTTC. This gives the protein CASSQEVLSYEQYF.